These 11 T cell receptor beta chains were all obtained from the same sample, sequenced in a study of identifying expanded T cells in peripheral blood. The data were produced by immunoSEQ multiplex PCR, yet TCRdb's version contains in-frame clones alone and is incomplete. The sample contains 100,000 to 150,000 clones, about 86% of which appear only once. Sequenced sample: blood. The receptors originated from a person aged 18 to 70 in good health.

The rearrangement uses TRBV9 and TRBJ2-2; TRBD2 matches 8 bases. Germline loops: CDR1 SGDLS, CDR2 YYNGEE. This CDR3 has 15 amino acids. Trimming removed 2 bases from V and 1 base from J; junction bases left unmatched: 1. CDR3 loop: CASSVTSGNTGELFF. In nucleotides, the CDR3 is TGTGCCAGCAGCGTTACTAGCGGGAACACCGGGGAGCTGTTTTTT.

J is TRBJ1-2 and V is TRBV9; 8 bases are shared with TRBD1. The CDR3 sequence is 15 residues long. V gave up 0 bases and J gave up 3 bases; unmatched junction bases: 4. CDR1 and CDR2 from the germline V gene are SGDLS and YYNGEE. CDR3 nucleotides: TGTGCCAGCAGCGTAGCCCAGGGGGCCCACTATGGCTACACCTTC. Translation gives CASSVAQGAHYGYTF.

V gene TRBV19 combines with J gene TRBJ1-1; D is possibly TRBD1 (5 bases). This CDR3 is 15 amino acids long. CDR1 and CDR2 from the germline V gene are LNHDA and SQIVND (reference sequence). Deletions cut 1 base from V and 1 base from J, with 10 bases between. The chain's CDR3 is CASSIVRGGNTEAFF. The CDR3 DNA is TGTGCCAGTAGTATAGTTAGGGGAGGGAACACTGAAGCTTTCTTT.

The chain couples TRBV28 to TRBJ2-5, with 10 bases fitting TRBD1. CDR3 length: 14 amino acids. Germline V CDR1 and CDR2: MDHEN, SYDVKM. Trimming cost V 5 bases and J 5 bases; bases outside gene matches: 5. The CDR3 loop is CASSLDRGLETQYF. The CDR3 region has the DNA TGTGCCAGCAGTCTAGACAGGGGGCTGGAGACCCAGTACTTC.

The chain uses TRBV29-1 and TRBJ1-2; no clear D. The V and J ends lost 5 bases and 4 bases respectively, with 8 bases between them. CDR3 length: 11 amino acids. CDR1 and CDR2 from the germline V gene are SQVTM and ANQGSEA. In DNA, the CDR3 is TGCAGCGTTTTCTCCCTCTATGGCTACACCTTC. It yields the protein CSVFSLYGYTF.

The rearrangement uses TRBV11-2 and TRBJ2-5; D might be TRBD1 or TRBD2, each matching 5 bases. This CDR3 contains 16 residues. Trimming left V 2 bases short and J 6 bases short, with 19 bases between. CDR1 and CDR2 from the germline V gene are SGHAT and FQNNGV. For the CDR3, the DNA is TGTGCCAGCAGCTTACCCGGGACGCGGATGATGAAGACCCAGTACTTC. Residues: CASSLPGTRMMKTQYF.

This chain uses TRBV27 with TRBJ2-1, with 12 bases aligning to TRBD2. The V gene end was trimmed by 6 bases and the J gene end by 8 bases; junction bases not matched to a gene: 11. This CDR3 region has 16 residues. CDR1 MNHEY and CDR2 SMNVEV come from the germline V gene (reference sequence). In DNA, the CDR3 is TGTGCCAGCAGACAGATCCTAGCGGGGGGGCCGCATGAGCAGTTCTTC. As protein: CASRQILAGGPHEQFF.

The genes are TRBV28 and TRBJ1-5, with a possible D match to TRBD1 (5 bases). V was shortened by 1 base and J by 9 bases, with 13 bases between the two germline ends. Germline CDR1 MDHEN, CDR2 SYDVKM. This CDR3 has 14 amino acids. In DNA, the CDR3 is TGTGCCAGCAGTTTATTGGGACCTAAGGGGCCCCAGCATTTT. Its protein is CASSLLGPKGPQHF.

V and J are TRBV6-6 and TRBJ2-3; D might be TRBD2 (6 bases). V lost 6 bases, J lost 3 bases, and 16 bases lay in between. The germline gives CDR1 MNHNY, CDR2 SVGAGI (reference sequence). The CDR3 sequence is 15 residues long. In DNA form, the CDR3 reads TGTGCCAGCAGCCAATCTCTAGCGCTTACAGATACGCAGTATTTT. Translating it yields CASSQSLALTDTQYF.

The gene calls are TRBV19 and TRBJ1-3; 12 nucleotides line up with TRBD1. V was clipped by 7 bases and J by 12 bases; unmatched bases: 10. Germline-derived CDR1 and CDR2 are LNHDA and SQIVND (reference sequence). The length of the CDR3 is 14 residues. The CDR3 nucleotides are TGTGCCAGTAATTCGGGACAGGGGGCCTTTGACATATATTTT. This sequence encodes CASNSGQGAFDIYF.

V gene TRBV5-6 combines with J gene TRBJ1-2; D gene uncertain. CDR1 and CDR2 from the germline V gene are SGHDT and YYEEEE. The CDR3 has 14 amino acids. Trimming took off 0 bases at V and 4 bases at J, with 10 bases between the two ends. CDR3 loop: CASSLVSATYGYTF. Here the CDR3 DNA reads TGTGCCAGCAGCTTGGTATCAGCGACCTATGGCTACACCTTC.